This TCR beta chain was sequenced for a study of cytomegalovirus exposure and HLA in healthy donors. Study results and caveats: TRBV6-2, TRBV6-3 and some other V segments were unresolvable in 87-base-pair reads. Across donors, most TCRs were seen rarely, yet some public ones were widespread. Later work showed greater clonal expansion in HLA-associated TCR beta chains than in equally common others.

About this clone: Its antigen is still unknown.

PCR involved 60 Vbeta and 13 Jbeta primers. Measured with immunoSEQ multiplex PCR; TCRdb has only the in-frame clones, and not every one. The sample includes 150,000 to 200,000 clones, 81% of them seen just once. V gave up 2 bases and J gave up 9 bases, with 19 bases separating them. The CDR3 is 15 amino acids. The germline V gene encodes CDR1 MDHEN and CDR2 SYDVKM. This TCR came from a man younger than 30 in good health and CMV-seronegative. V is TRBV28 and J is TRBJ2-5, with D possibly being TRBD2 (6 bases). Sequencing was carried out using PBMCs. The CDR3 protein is CASSLAGLLREAQYF. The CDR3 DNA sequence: TGTGCCAGCAGTTTAGCAGGGCTACTGAGGGAGGCCCAGTACTTC. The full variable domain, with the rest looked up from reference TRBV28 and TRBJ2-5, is DVKVTQSSRYLVKRTGEKVFLECVQDMDHENMFWYRQDPGLGLRLIYFSYDVKMKEKGDIPEGYSVSREKKERFSLILESASTNQTSMYLCASSLAGLLREAQYFGPGTRLLVL.